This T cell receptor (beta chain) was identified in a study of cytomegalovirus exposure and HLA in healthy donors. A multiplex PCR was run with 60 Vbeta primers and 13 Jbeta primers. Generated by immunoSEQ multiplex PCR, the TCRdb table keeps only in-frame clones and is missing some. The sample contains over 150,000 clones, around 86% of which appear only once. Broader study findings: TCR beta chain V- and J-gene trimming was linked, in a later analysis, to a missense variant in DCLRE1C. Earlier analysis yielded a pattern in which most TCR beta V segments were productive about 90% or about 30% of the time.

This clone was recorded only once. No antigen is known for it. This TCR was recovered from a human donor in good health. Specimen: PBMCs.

The CDR3 nucleotides read TGCGCCAGCAGCCTATCACAGGGGAACACTGAAGCTTTCTTT. Its translation is CASSLSQGNTEAFF. The V and J genes are TRBV4-1 and TRBJ1-1; perhaps TRBD1 as D (6 bases). From germline, CDR1 is MGHRA and CDR2 YSYEKL. V lost 4 bases, J lost 1 base, and 10 bases lay in between. There are 14 residues in the CDR3.